A selection of T cell receptor beta chains follows, all from one sample in a study of blood T cell repertoires in COVID-19. Only in-frame clones appear in the TCRdb table, and some are missing; sequencing was by immunoSEQ multiplex PCR. The profile shows roughly 400,000 clones, roughly nine tenths of them singletons. Specimen: PBMCs or T cells enriched from blood (not recorded which). These receptors all stem from a middle-aged woman who had been exposed to COVID-19. Both conserved end residues are part of each CDR3. D genes are given only for firm matches. Clone size, where shown, is once, few, many, or a class for clones that have expanded.

TRBV12-3/TRBV12-4	.	.	TRBJ1-2	CASSLGEGDGYTF	TGTGCCAGCAGTTTAGGTGAGGGAGATGGCTACACCTTC
TRBV19	.	once	TRBJ2-7	CASSPITGLDEQYF	TGTGCCAGTAGCCCGATCACAGGGTTGGACGAGCAGTACTTC
TRBV6-6	TRBD2	.	TRBJ2-7	CASSYFKSGRSHEQYF	TGTGCCAGCAGTTATTTCAAGAGCGGGAGGTCCCACGAGCAGTACTTC
TRBV9	TRBD2	.	TRBJ2-1	CASSAGLARHNEQFF	TGTGCCAGCAGCGCAGGACTAGCACGCCACAATGAGCAGTTCTTC
TRBV7-3	TRBD2	.	TRBJ2-3	CASSLIGAGGITTDTQYF	TGTGCCAGCAGCTTAATAGGGGCGGGAGGGATAACTACAGATACGCAGTATTTT
TRBV29-1	TRBD2	once	TRBJ2-7	CSVEGTGTSGSTRYEQYF	TGCAGCGTTGAAGGAACCGGGACTAGCGGGAGCACCCGCTACGAGCAGTACTTC
TRBV6-6	.	few	TRBJ2-7	CASSLAPGPEGAPYEQYF	TGTGCCAGCAGTCTTGCTCCGGGACCGGAGGGCGCTCCCTACGAGCAGTACTTC
TRBV7-2	TRBD1	once	TRBJ1-4	CASSFIRDRAEKLFF	TGTGCCAGCAGCTTTATCCGGGACAGGGCTGAAAAACTGTTTTTT
TRBV4-3	TRBD1	.	TRBJ1-6	CASSQRQGSINSPLHF	TGCGCCAGCAGCCAAAGACAGGGTAGTATTAATTCACCCCTCCACTTT
TRBV5-1	TRBD2	.	TRBJ2-3	CASTSGRRTDTQYF	TGCGCCAGCACAAGCGGGAGGAGGACAGATACGCAGTATTTT
TRBV5-1	.	.	TRBJ2-1	CASSLGQEYNEQFF	TGCGCCAGCAGCTTGGGACAGGAATACAATGAGCAGTTCTTC
TRBV19	.	.	TRBJ1-4	CASRSLGDEKLFF	TGTGCCAGTCGTTCTCTGGGAGATGAAAAACTGTTTTTT
TRBV15	TRBD1	.	TRBJ2-7	CATSRDRGTYEQYF	TGTGCCACCAGCAGGGACAGGGGAACCTACGAGCAGTACTTC
TRBV11-3	TRBD2	.	TRBJ2-1	CASSLIGREPGNEQFF	TGTGCCAGCAGCTTAATCGGGCGGGAGCCGGGGAATGAGCAGTTCTTC
TRBV13	.	once	TRBJ2-5	CASSFSSVETQYF	TGTGCCAGCAGCTTTTCGTCGGTGGAGACCCAGTACTTC
TRBV13	.	.	TRBJ1-2	CASSFTDSSYGYTF	TGTGCCAGCAGCTTTACGGACAGCTCCTATGGCTACACCTTC
TRBV27	.	.	TRBJ1-1	CASSGKGWMNTEAFF	TGTGCCAGCAGTGGTAAGGGGTGGATGAACACTGAAGCTTTCTTT
TRBV19	.	.	TRBJ1-2	CASSMSNLQIYGYTF	TGTGCCAGTAGTATGTCTAATCTACAGATCTATGGCTACACCTTC
TRBV12-5	TRBD1	.	TRBJ2-5	CASGGDRERETQYF	TGTGCTAGTGGAGGAGACAGGGAGCGGGAGACCCAGTACTTC
TRBV30	TRBD1	.	TRBJ1-6	CAWLKGADSPLHF	TGTGCCTGGCTAAAGGGGGCCGATTCACCCCTCCACTTT
TRBV19	TRBD1	.	TRBJ2-7	CASSHRGEQYF	TGTGCCAGTAGTCACAGGGGCGAGCAGTACTTC
TRBV24-1	TRBD1	.	TRBJ2-3	CATSEGQAGYYTQYF	TGTGCCACCAGTGAGGGACAGGCGGGTTATTATACGCAGTATTTT
TRBV30	TRBD1	.	TRBJ1-2	CAWSAWTGEQDGYTF	TGTGCCTGGAGCGCTTGGACAGGGGAACAGGATGGCTACACCTTC
TRBV5-1	.	.	TRBJ1-1	CASSLLDFLNTEAFF	TGCGCCAGCAGCTTGCTCGACTTCTTGAACACTGAAGCTTTCTTT
TRBV10-1	.	.	TRBJ1-3	CASTPGTFSGNTIYF	TGCGCCAGCACCCCAGGAACCTTCTCTGGAAACACCATATATTTT
TRBV7-3	TRBD1	.	TRBJ1-1	CASSADRVTEAFF	TGTGCCAGCAGCGCGGACAGGGTAACTGAAGCTTTCTTT
TRBV5-1	.	.	TRBJ2-3	CASSLEGPLQSTDTQYF	TGCGCCAGCAGCTTGGAGGGGCCGCTACAATCCACAGATACGCAGTATTTT
TRBV12-3/TRBV12-4	TRBD1	.	TRBJ1-2	CASRTTGPGYTF	TGTGCCAGCAGGACGACAGGGCCTGGCTACACCTTC
TRBV7-9	TRBD1	.	TRBJ1-2	CASSLPGQGVGYTF	TGTGCCAGCAGCTTACCGGGACAGGGGGTGGGCTACACCTTC
TRBV4-1	.	.	TRBJ1-4	CASSQGTGNEKLFF	TGCGCCAGCAGCCAAGGGACGGGAAATGAAAAACTGTTTTTT
TRBV27	.	.	TRBJ2-7	CASSKTGSKSYEQYF	TGTGCCAGCAGTAAGACCGGGTCGAAGAGCTACGAGCAGTACTTC
TRBV7-7	TRBD2	.	TRBJ2-1	CASSRTSAKLDNEQFF	TGTGCTAGCAGCCGGACTAGCGCGAAACTTGACAATGAGCAGTTCTTC
TRBV5-1	.	few	TRBJ1-2	CASSLGDRPNYGYTF	TGCGCCAGCAGCTTGGGAGACAGACCGAACTATGGCTACACCTTC
TRBV24-1	TRBD1	once	TRBJ2-5	CATSDPGTGAQETQYF	TGTGCCACCAGTGACCCCGGGACAGGGGCCCAAGAGACCCAGTACTTC
TRBV24-1	TRBD2	once	TRBJ2-2	CATSDDSGKATGELFF	TGTGCCACCAGTGATGACAGCGGGAAGGCCACCGGGGAGCTGTTTTTT
TRBV7-3	TRBD2	.	TRBJ2-2	CASREREDTGELFF	TGTGCCAGTCGGGAGCGGGAGGACACCGGGGAGCTGTTTTTT
TRBV13	TRBD2	.	TRBJ2-7	CASSSRLAGGPKSYEQYF	TGTGCCAGCAGCTCCAGACTAGCGGGGGGGCCCAAATCCTACGAGCAGTACTTC
TRBV7-2	TRBD2	.	TRBJ2-5	CASQGGGRAGETQYF	TGTGCCAGCCAAGGTGGCGGGAGGGCCGGGGAGACCCAGTACTTC
TRBV15	.	.	TRBJ2-7	CATSRDLSGFDEQYF	TGTGCCACCAGCAGAGATCTGTCAGGATTCGACGAGCAGTACTTC
TRBV7-2	.	.	TRBJ2-1	CASREGSDSYNEQFF	TGTGCCAGCAGGGAGGGCAGTGATTCCTACAATGAGCAGTTCTTC
TRBV12-3/TRBV12-4	.	.	TRBJ1-4	CATRLGASEKLFF	TGTGCCACCCGTTTAGGGGCGAGTGAAAAACTGTTTTTT
TRBV18	TRBD1	.	TRBJ1-5	CASSSTDRGYQPQHF	TGTGCCAGCTCATCTACGGACAGGGGGTATCAGCCCCAGCATTTT
TRBV7-8	TRBD2	.	TRBJ2-7	CASRFRLAGSYEQYF	TGTGCCAGCAGATTTAGACTAGCGGGGTCCTACGAGCAGTACTTC
TRBV7-9	.	.	TRBJ1-1	CASSLRGMNTEAFF	TGTGCCAGCAGCTTAAGGGGAATGAACACTGAAGCTTTCTTT
TRBV19	.	once	TRBJ1-5	CASRPRGQPQHF	TGTGCCAGTAGGCCACGGGGTCAGCCCCAGCATTTT
TRBV24-1	.	.	TRBJ1-2	CATSDPAWRGKGHGYTF	TGTGCCACCAGTGACCCGGCCTGGAGGGGTAAAGGGCATGGCTACACCTTC
TRBV27	.	.	TRBJ1-6	CASTVGGYNSPLHF	TGTGCCAGCACGGTGGGGGGGTATAATTCACCCCTCCACTTT
TRBV11-3	.	.	TRBJ2-5	CASRSPDSQETQYF	TGTGCCAGCAGATCGCCCGACTCGCAAGAGACCCAGTACTTC
TRBV15	TRBD2	.	TRBJ2-2	CATSRDLAGEFLTGELFF	TGTGCCACCAGCAGAGACCTAGCGGGAGAATTTTTAACCGGGGAGCTGTTTTTT
TRBV5-5	.	.	TRBJ1-4	CASSFPQGYNEKLFF	TGTGCCAGCAGCTTTCCACAGGGTTATAATGAAAAACTGTTTTTT
TRBV5-1	TRBD1	.	TRBJ1-2	CASSLGTGSRPDGYTF	TGCGCCAGCAGCTTGGGGACAGGGAGTCGGCCGGATGGCTACACCTTC
TRBV16	.	.	TRBJ2-2	CASLKGVLNTGELFF	TGTGCCAGCCTCAAGGGAGTCTTGAACACCGGGGAGCTGTTTTTT
TRBV3-1/TRBV3-2	.	.	TRBJ1-4	CASSPGFNEKLFF	TGTGCCAGCAGCCCCGGGTTTAATGAAAAACTGTTTTTT
TRBV19	.	once	TRBJ1-2	CASLPWGYTF	TGTGCCAGCCTACCTTGGGGCTACACCTTC
TRBV5-1	TRBD1	.	TRBJ1-1	CASSTQGANTEAFF	TGCGCCAGCAGCACCCAGGGGGCCAACACTGAAGCTTTCTTT
TRBV7-9	.	.	TRBJ1-5	CASSLKPGQPQHF	TGTGCCAGCAGCTTAAAGCCGGGTCAGCCCCAGCATTTT
TRBV7-2	TRBD1	once	TRBJ1-1	CASSLDPTGSNTEAFF	TGTGCCAGCAGCTTAGACCCGACAGGGAGCAACACTGAAGCTTTCTTT
TRBV24-1	.	.	TRBJ1-4	CATSDGGAGEKLFF	TGTGCCACCAGTGATGGAGGGGCAGGTGAAAAACTGTTTTTT
TRBV21-1	.	.	TRBJ2-7	CASSNRTGTGIFEQYF	TGTGCCAGCAGCAATCGAACCGGGACAGGGATATTTGAGCAGTACTTC